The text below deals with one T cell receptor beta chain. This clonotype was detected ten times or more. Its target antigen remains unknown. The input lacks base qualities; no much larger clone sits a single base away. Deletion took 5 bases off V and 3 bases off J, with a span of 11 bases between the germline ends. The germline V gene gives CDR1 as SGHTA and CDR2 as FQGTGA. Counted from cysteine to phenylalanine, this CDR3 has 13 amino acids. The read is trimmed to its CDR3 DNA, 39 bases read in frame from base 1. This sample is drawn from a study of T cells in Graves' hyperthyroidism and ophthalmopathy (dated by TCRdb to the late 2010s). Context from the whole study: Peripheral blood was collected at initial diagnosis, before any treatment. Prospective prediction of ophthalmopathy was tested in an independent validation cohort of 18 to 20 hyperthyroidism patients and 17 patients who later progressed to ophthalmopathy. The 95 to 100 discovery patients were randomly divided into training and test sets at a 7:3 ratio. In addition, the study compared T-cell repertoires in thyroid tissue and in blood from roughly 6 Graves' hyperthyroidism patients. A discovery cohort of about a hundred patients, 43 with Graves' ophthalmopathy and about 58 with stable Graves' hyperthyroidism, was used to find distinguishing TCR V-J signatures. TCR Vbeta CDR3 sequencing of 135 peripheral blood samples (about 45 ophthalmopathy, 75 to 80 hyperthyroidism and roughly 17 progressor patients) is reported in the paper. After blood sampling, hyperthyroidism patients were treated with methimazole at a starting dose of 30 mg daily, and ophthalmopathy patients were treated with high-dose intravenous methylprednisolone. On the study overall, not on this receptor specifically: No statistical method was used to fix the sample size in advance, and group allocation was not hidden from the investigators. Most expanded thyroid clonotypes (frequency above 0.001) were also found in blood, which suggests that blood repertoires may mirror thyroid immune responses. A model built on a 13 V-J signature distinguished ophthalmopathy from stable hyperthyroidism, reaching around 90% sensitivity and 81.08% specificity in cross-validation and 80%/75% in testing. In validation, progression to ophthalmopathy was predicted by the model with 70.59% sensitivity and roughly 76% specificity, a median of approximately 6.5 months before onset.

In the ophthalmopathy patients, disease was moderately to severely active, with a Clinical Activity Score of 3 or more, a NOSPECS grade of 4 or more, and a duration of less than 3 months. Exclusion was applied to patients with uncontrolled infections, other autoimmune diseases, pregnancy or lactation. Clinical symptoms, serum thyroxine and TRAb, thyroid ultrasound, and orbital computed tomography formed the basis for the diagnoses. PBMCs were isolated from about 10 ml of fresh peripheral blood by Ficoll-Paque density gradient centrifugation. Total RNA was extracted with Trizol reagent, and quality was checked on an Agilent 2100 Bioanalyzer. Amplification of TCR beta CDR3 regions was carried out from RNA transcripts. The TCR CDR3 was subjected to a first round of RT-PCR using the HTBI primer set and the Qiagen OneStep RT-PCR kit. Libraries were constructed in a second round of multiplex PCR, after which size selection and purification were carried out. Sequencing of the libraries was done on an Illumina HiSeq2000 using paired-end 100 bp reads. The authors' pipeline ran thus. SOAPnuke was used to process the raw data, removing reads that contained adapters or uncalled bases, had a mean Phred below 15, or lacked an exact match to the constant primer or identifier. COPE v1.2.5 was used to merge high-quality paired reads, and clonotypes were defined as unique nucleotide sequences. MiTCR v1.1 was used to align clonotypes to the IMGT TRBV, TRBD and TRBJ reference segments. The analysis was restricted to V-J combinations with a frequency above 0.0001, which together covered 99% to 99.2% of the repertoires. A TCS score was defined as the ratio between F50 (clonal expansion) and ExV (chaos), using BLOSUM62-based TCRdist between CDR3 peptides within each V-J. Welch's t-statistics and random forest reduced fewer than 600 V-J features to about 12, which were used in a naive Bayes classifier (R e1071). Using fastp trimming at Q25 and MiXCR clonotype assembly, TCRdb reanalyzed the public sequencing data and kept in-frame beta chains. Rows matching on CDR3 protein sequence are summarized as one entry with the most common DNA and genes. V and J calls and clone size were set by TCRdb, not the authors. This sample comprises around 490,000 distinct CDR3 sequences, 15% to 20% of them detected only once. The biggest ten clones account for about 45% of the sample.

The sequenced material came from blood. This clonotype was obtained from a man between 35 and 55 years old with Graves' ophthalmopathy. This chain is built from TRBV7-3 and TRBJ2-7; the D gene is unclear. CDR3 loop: CASSPPGRYEQYF. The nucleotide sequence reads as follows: TGTGCCAGCAGCCCCCCGGGTCGCTACGAGCAGTACTTC.